Detailed here is one T cell receptor (beta chain). Its antigen is currently unknown. This entry comes from a study of cytomegalovirus exposure and HLA in healthy donors. In the study overall: A prior study identified 90 million to 120 million unique TCR beta sequences from roughly 180 million T cells. The study, taken as a whole, reports: Cytomegalovirus-associated TCR beta chains were listed, numbering some 170. As a later analysis showed, several of the most significant clusters appeared to be linked to common viral pathogens.

It was with 60 Vbeta and 13 Jbeta primers that the PCR ran. Some clones are missing from TCRdb's copy, which holds only in-frame ones; the method was immunoSEQ multiplex PCR. The sample shows 110,000 to 150,000 clones, less than 90% of them seen only once. This TCR derives from a boy aged 2-15 years in good health and CMV-seronegative. The sample comprised PBMCs.

As DNA, the CDR3 is TGTGCCAGTACTGTGACAGAAGGCGGCTACACCTTC. This encodes CASTVTEGGYTF. The chain links TRBV19 to TRBJ1-2, with D possibly being TRBD1 (5 bases). The CDR3 has 12 amino acids. Trimming stripped 7 bases from V and 8 bases from J, with 14 bases between. Germline CDR1 is LNHDA and CDR2 is SQIVND (reference sequence).